This T cell receptor (beta chain) was obtained from a study of T-cell reconstitution after alpha-beta-depleted transplantation in children. Study outcomes and limitations: T cells produced anew were the main source of T-cell counts and diversity one year after transplant. TCRbeta diversity was high at day 60 in some patients (a result of surviving recipient T cells and thymic progenitors). Alpha-beta T cells about two months after transplant reportedly derived from several hundred expanded graft clones.

Details on this clonotype: The antigen remains undetermined. Given the absence of the conserved phenylalanine or tryptophan at the CDR3 end, a read error is likely.

V lost 6 bases and J 4 bases, leaving 24 bases between the germline ends. Germline V gives CDR1 SGHVS, CDR2 FQNEAQ. This CDR3 has 18 amino acids. As it was prepared, the TCRbeta library received unique molecular identifiers. TCRdb re-analysed the PCR reads in MiXCR, keeping a single row per CDR3 protein. The data show 400,000 to 550,000 distinct CDR3 sequences, with about 11% seen just once and around 2% held by the top ten. This TCR was recovered from a child aged 2 to 10 with inherited bone marrow failure, due to receive a stem cell transplant. Sequenced material: PBMCs, taken before TCRalphabeta/CD19-depleted stem cell transplant. The V and J genes are TRBV7-8 and TRBJ2-2, with D tentatively TRBD2 (5 bases). CDR3 DNA: TGTGCCAGCAGGACGGAGGAAAATGCGTGGGTGACCACCGGGGAGCTGTTTTTA. Protein: CASRTEENAWVTTGELFL.